This T cell receptor beta chain was observed in a study of technical replicates of blood from a handful of donors. This CDR3 region has 14 residues. The V and J ends lost 3 bases and 3 bases, in that order; junction bases with no gene match: 2. CDR1 is SGHDT and CDR2 is YYEEEE in the germline V gene. Profiled with immunoSEQ multiplex PCR; TCRdb holds only in-frame clones, not every one. Counted here are 55,000 to 80,000 clones, 93% occurring once; the ten biggest clones make up 0.25%. The chain uses TRBV5-6 and TRBJ2-7; 11 bases line up with TRBD2. Sequenced: T cells isolated from PBMCs. This TCR derives from a human donor in good health. CDR3 DNA: TGTGCCAGCAGCTCGGGACTAGCGGACTACGAGCAGTACTTC. It translates to CASSSGLADYEQYF. Full variable domain (remainder filled in from reference TRBV5-6 and TRBJ2-7): DAGVTQSPTHLIKTRGQQVTLRCSPKSGHDTVSWYQQALGQGPQFIFQYYEEEERQRGNFPDRFSGHQFPNYSSELNVNALLLGDSALYLCASSSGLADYEQYFGPGTRLTVT.